The 9 T cell receptor beta chains presented below share a single source sample, sequenced in a study of blood T cell repertoires in COVID-19. Clones were read by immunoSEQ multiplex PCR, and TCRdb kept only the in-frame ones, dropping some. This sample has approximately 300,000 clones, with approximately 87% found just once. The sample was peripheral blood. The receptors were gathered from a woman in her 50s with active or convalescent COVID-19.

The V gene is TRBV6-6, the J gene TRBJ1-4; D is ambiguous. This CDR3 has 15 amino acids. V gave up 8 bases and J gave up 12 bases, with 25 bases separating them. Germline loops: CDR1 MNHNY, CDR2 SVGAGI (reference sequence). The CDR3 sequence: CASRTTGDLRFELFF. In nucleotides, the CDR3 is TGTGCCAGCCGGACTACGGGCGATCTCAGGTTCGAACTGTTTTTT.

The chain employs TRBV6-6 and TRBJ2-7, with 9 bases matching TRBD1. Per the germline V gene, CDR1 is MNHNY and CDR2 is SVGAGI (reference sequence). J lost 2 bases, V lost 5 bases, and 7 bases had no gene match. This CDR3 contains 15 residues. Written as DNA, the CDR3 is TGTGCCAGCAGTAGAGCCGGGACAGGGACCTACGAGCAGTACTTC. This translates into CASSRAGTGTYEQYF.

This clone was seen only once. CDR3 sequence reads: CASSGTGTSEAFF. In nucleotides, the CDR3 is TGTGCCAGCAGCGGAACCGGGACATCTGAAGCTTTCTTT. The J gene is TRBJ1-1, the V gene TRBV7-8; TRBD1 might be the D (6 bases). There are 13 residues in the CDR3. Germline assignment: CDR1 SGHVS and CDR2 FQNEAQ. V was cut by 5 bases and J by 6 bases, with 13 bases left in between.

This chain's CDR3 is CASSVTSGRGETQYF. The CDR3 region has the DNA TGTGCCAGCAGCGTAACTAGCGGGAGGGGGGAGACCCAGTACTTC. The chain combines TRBV9 with TRBJ2-5, with 13 bases that match TRBD2. Germline V gene data show CDR1 as SGDLS and CDR2 as YYNGEE. CDR3 length: 15 amino acids. The ends lost 1 base at V and 5 bases at J; junction bases unmatched: 2.

The chain uses TRBV27 and TRBJ1-1; the D gene is possibly TRBD1 (6 bases). Per the germline V gene, CDR1 is MNHEY and CDR2 is SMNVEV (reference sequence). The CDR3 is made up of 11 amino acids. Trimming took off 4 bases at V and 6 bases at J, with 6 bases between the two ends. The CDR3, as DNA: TGTGCCAGCAGTTACAGGGCTGAAGCTTTCTTT. Amino acid sequence: CASSYRAEAFF.

The chain employs TRBV7-9 and TRBJ2-2, with TRBD1 as a possible D gene (6 bases). Trimming stripped 3 bases from V and 5 bases from J, with 13 bases between. CDR1 SEHNR and CDR2 FQNEAQ come from the germline V gene (reference sequence). The CDR3 contains 15 residues. CDR3 protein: CASSFSQGRTGELFF. The CDR3 nucleotides are TGTGCCAGCAGCTTCTCACAGGGTCGGACCGGGGAGCTGTTTTTT.

The gene calls are TRBV6-2 or TRBV6-3 and TRBJ2-7, with D maybe TRBD2 (5 bases). The CDR3 consists of 18 residues. Trimming stripped 2 bases from V and 3 bases from J, with 23 bases between. Germline V CDR1 and CDR2: MNHEY, SVGEGT. The CDR3 region has the DNA TGTGCCAGCAGTTACCACCTTCTTGGAGGCCCCACAGTCTACGAGCAGTACTTC. Its protein is CASSYHLLGGPTVYEQYF.

The chain is built from TRBV7-2 and TRBJ1-2; D unresolved. The CDR3 contains 13 residues. The V end lost 0 bases, the J end lost 5 bases, and 7 bases lay between the germline ends. Germline V CDR1 and CDR2: SGHTA, FQGNSA. The CDR3 DNA sequence: TGTGCCAGCAGCTTAGCACTCTTATATGGCTACACCTTC. Protein: CASSLALLYGYTF. Full variable domain (missing parts from reference TRBV7-2 and TRBJ1-2): GAGVSQSPSNKVTEKGKDVELRCDPISGHTALYWYRQSLGQGLEFLIYFQGNSAPDKSGLPSDRFSAERTGGSVSTLTIQRTQQEDSAVYLCASSLALLYGYTFGSGTRLTVV.

The V and J genes are TRBV4-2 and TRBJ1-2, with TRBD1 as a possible D gene (6 bases). Trimming removed 3 bases from V and 7 bases from J, with 9 bases in between. From germline, CDR1 is LGHNA and CDR2 YNFKEQ. The CDR3 loop spans 12 amino acids. CDR3 sequence: CASSHRQVGYTF. DNA for the CDR3: TGTGCCAGCAGCCATCGACAGGTTGGCTACACCTTC.